Given below is one T cell receptor (beta chain) in context. This entry is derived from a study of CD8+ T cells in alopecia areata. Treatment in this sample: oral pan-JAK inhibitor, 5-10 mg twice daily. The germline gives CDR1 LNHNV, CDR2 YYDKDF (reference sequence). The CDR3 spans 15 residues. V lost 0 bases and J 6 bases, leaving 14 bases between the germline ends. Following extraction, RNA underwent reverse transcription to cDNA, which served as the sequencing template. Profiled with immunoSEQ multiplex PCR; TCRdb holds only in-frame clones, not every one. The data contain fewer than 110,000 clones, roughly 84% of them singletons.

The sequenced sample was CD8+ T cells sorted from blood, obtained at week 24, from a patient treated with tofacitinib. The source is a human donor with alopecia areata. The gene calls are TRBV15 and TRBJ1-1; no definite D call. The CDR3 protein is CATSRDSRRSAEAFF. CDR3 nucleotide sequence: TGTGCCACCAGCAGAGATTCTCGACGAAGCGCTGAAGCTTTCTTT.